These T cell receptor beta chains were read from a single sample in a study of shared clonotypes between healthy human individuals. The assay was immunoSEQ multiplex PCR, and TCRdb's table has in-frame clones only and misses some. Of roughly 2 million clones listed, approximately 95% were seen once; the top ten hold about 0.13%. The material sequenced was naive CD4+ T cells sorted from blood. These receptors were obtained from a man between 18 and 29 years old in good health. The CDR3 runs from the conserved cysteine through the conserved F or W. The order of the fields is V gene, clone size, J gene, CDR3 length, CDR3 protein. A clone size is listed for some rows: how often the clone was seen (once, few, many), or a class if it is expanded.

>TRBV21-1|-|TRBJ1-5|14
CASRDGDSNQPQHF
>TRBV5-4|-|TRBJ1-2|15
CASSTATGVMGGYTF
>TRBV28|-|TRBJ1-4|13
CASSLTVDEKLFF
>TRBV6-5|-|TRBJ1-2|15
CASSYSPLLDYGYTF
>TRBV2|-|TRBJ2-7|15
CASSAGAGGSYEQYF
>TRBV5-1|-|TRBJ2-3|13
CASSLSGTDTQYF
>TRBV6-1|-|TRBJ1-3|15
CASSSPTGTGNTIYF
>TRBV15|-|TRBJ1-1|13
CATSRDVGAEAFF
>TRBV5-1|once|TRBJ2-5|18
CASSRGTSGGVYQETQYF
>TRBV5-5|few|TRBJ1-1|13
CASSLGANTEAFF
>TRBV19|-|TRBJ1-6|13
CASTPGANSPLHF
>TRBV11-2|-|TRBJ1-3|14
CASSFYGSGNTIYF
>TRBV9|-|TRBJ2-7|14
CASGSSGSPYEQYF
>TRBV30|few|TRBJ1-5|13
CAWRDMDNQPQHF
>TRBV27|-|TRBJ2-2|14
CASIWEFKAGELFF
>TRBV7-8|-|TRBJ1-1|15
CASSLAPTVNTEAFF
>TRBV13|-|TRBJ2-7|14
CASSFGQGTYEQYF
>TRBV30|-|TRBJ2-5|13
CAWSGSAQETQYF
>TRBV5-4|-|TRBJ2-1|15
CASSSGHGGYNEQFF
>TRBV5-1|-|TRBJ1-4|15
CASSETGMGNEKLFF
>TRBV7-6|-|TRBJ1-5|14
CASSSGTVNQPQHF
>TRBV2|-|TRBJ2-3|16
CASSASGGRSTDTQYF
>TRBV5-1|-|TRBJ2-5|15
CASSFARGNSETQYF
>TRBV10-1|-|TRBJ2-1|15
CASSESGQPYNEQFF
>TRBV5-1|-|TRBJ2-1|15
CASSLQLAGAGEQFF
>TRBV4-1|-|TRBJ1-2|14
CASSQIPGTGNYTF
>TRBV9|-|TRBJ2-3|15
CASSVGTGGGDTQYF
>TRBV9|-|TRBJ2-2|16
CASSVGVGEWVGELFF
>TRBV6-5|-|TRBJ1-2|15
CASSPGTNHNYGYTF
>TRBV11-2|-|TRBJ1-3|16
CASSLAGHVSGNTIYF
>TRBV15|-|TRBJ1-5|15
CATSRGGGGNQPQHF
>TRBV6-4|-|TRBJ1-2|15
CASSDQPGGGYGYTF
>TRBV6-1|-|TRBJ1-2|15
CASSAVTLFNYGYTF
>TRBV11-2|-|TRBJ2-1|15
CASSPSGTSRGEQFF
>TRBV2|-|TRBJ2-7|15
CASARDRGRIYEQYF
>TRBV6-5|-|TRBJ2-6|16
CASSSGFTSGANVLTF
>TRBV14|-|TRBJ2-7|14
CASSRTGVIHEQYF
>TRBV28|once|TRBJ2-7|15
CASSFTGGYSYEQYF
>TRBV2|-|TRBJ2-3|17
CASSESGSGLSTDTQYF
>TRBV30|-|TRBJ1-2|13
CAWTQPGTRGYTF
>TRBV6-1|-|TRBJ1-5|12
CASRRGAGPQHF
>TRBV9|once|TRBJ2-2|14
CASSPQGYGGELFF
>TRBV5-1|-|TRBJ2-7|15
CASSPGTSGNYEQYF
>TRBV12-5|-|TRBJ2-1|15
CASGLLASSYNEQFF